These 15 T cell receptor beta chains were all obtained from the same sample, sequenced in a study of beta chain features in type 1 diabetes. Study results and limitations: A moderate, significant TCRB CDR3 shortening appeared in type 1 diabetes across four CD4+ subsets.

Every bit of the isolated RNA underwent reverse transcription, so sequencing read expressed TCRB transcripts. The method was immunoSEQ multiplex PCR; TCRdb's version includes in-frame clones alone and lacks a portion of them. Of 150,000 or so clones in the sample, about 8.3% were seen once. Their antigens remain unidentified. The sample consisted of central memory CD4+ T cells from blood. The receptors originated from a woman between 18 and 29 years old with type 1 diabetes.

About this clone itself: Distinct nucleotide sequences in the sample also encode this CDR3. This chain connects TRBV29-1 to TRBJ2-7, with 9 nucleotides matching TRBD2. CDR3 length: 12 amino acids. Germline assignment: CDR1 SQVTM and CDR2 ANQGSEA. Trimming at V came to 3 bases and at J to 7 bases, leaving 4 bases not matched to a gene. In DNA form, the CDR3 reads TGCAGCGTTGACGGCGGGGGGGATGAGCAGTACTTC. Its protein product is CSVDGGGDEQYF.

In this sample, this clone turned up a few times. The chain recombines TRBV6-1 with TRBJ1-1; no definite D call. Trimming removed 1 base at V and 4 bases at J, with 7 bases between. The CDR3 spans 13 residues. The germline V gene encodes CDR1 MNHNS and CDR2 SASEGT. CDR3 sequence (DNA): TGTGCCAGCAGTGAAGTTGAGGGCACTGAAGCTTTCTTT. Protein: CASSEVEGTEAFF.

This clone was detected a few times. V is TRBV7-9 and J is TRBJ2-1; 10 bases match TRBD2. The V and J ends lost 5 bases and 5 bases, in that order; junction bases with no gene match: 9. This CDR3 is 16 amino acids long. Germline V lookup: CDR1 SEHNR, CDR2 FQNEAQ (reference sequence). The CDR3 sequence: CASSNLAGARNNEQFF. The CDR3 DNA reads TGTGCCAGCAGCAACCTAGCGGGAGCTCGAAACAATGAGCAGTTCTTC. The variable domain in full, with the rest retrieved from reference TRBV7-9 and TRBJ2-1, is DTGVSQNPRHKITKRGQNVTFRCDPISEHNRLYWYRQTLGQGPEFLTYFQNEAQLEKSRLLSDRFSAERPKGSFSTLEIQRTEQGDSAMYLCASSNLAGARNNEQFFGPGTRLTVL.

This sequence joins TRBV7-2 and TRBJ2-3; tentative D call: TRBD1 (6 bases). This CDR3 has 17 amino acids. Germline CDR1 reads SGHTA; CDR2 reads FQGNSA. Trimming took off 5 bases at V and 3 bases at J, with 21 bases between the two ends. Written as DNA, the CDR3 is TGTGCCAGCAGCCACCCCGAGGGGGAAGGTTGGACAGATACGCAGTATTTT. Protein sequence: CASSHPEGEGWTDTQYF. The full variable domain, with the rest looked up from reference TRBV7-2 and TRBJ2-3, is GAGVSQSPSNKVTEKGKDVELRCDPISGHTALYWYRQSLGQGLEFLIYFQGNSAPDKSGLPSDRFSAERTGGSVSTLTIQRTQQEDSAVYLCASSHPEGEGWTDTQYFGPGTRLTVL.

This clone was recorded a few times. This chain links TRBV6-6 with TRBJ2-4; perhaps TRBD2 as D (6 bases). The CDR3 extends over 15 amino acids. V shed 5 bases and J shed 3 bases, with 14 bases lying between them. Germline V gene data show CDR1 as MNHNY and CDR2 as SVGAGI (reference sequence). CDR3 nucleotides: TGTGCCAGCAGTACCCCCGGGAGTGGCAAAAACATTCAGTACTTC. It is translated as CASSTPGSGKNIQYF.

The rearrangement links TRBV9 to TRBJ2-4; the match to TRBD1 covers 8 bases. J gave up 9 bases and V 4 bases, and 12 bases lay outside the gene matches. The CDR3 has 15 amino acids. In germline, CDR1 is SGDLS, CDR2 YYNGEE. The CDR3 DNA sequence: TGTGCCAGCAGCCAAGGCTTGACAGGGGCGAGCATTCAGTACTTC. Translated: CASSQGLTGASIQYF.

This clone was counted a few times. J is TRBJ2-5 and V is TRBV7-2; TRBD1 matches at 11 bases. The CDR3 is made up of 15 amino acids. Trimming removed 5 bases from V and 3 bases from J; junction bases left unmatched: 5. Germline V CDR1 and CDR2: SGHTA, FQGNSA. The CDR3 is CASSQGTGGKETQYF. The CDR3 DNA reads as TGTGCCAGCAGCCAGGGGACAGGGGGAAAAGAGACCCAGTACTTC.

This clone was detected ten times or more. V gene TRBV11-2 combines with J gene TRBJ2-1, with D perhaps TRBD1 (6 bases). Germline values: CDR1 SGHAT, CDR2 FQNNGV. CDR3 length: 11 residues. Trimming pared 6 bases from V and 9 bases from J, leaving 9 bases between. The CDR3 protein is CASSIGGEQFF. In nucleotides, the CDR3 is TGTGCCAGCAGTATAGGGGGTGAGCAGTTCTTC.

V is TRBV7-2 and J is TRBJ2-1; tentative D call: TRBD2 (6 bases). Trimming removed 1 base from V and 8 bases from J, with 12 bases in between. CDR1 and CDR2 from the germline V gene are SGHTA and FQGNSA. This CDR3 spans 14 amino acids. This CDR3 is CASSLGAGTHEQFF. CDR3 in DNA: TGTGCCAGCAGCTTAGGCGCGGGGACGCATGAGCAGTTCTTC.

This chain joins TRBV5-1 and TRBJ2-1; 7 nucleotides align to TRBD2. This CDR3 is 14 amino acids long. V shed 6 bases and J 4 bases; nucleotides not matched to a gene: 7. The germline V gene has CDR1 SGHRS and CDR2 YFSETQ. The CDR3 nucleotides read TGCGCCAGCAATTCGGCTAGCGGATACAATGAGCAGTTCTTC. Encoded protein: CASNSASGYNEQFF. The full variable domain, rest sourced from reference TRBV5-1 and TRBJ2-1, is KAGVTQTPRYLIKTRGQQVTLSCSPISGHRSVSWYQQTPGQGLQFLFEYFSETQRNKGNFPGRFSGRQFSNSRSEMNVSTLELGDSALYLCASNSASGYNEQFFGPGTRLTVL.

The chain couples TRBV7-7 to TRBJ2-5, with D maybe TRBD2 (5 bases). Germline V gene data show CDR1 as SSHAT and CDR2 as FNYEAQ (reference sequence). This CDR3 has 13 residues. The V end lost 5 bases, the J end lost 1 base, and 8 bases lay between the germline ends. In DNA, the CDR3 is TGTGCCAGCAGCCAACTAGTCCAAGAGACCCAGTACTTC. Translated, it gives CASSQLVQETQYF. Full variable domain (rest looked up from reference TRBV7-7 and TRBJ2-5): GAGVSQSPRYKVTKRGQDVTLRCDPISSHATLYWYQQALGQGPEFLTYFNYEAQPDKSGLPSDRFSAERPEGSISTLTIQRTEQRDSAMYRCASSQLVQETQYFGPGTRLLVL.

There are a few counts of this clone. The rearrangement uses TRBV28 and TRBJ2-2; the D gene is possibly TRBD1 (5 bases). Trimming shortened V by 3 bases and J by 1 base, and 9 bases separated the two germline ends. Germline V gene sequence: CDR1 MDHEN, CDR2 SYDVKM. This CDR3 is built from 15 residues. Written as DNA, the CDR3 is TGTGCCAGCAGTTTTCCAAGGGGGAACACCGGGGAGCTGTTTTTT. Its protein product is CASSFPRGNTGELFF.

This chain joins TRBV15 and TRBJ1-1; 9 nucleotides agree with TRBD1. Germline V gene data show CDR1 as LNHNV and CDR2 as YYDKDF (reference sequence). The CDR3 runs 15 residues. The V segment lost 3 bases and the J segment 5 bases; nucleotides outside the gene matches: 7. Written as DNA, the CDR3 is TGTGCCACCAGCAGCCGGACAGGGGCGGGGACTGAAGCTTTCTTT. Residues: CATSSRTGAGTEAFF.

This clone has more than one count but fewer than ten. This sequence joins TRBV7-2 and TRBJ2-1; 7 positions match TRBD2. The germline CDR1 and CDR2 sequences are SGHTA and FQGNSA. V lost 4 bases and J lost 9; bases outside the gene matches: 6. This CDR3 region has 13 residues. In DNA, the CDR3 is TGTGCCAGCAGCTCGGGGAGGGTAATTGAGCAGTTCTTC. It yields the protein CASSSGRVIEQFF.

The CDR3 spells CASSPQKSGANVLTF. In DNA form, the CDR3 reads TGTGCCAGTAGTCCTCAGAAATCTGGGGCCAACGTCCTGACTTTC. The chain combines TRBV19 with TRBJ2-6; D is ambiguous. Between the trimmed V and J ends, which lost 5 bases and 1 base, there was a span of 9 bases. This CDR3 is 15 amino acids long. Looked up from germline, CDR1 is LNHDA and CDR2 is SQIVND (reference sequence).